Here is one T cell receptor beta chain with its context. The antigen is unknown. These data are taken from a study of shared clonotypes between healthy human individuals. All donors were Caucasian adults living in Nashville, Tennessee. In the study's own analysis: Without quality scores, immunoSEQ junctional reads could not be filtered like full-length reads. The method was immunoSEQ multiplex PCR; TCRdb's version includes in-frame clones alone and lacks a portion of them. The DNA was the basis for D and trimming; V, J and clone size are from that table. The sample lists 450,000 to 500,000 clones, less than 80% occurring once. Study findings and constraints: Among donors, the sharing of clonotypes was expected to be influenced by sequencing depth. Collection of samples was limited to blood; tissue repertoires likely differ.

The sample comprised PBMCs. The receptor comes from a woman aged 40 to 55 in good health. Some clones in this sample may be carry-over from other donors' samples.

The CDR3 DNA is TGTGCCAGCAGCTCGACAGGGGTCGAGCAGTACTTC. Residues: CASSSTGVEQYF. The V and J genes are TRBV7-9 and TRBJ2-7; 8 bases align to TRBD1. After removal of 4 bases from V and 6 bases from J, the junction contained 2 bases not matched to a gene. CDR1 is SEHNR, CDR2 FQNEAQ, per germline (reference sequence). The CDR3 is 12 residues long. Drawing the rest from reference TRBV7-9 and TRBJ2-7, the complete variable domain is DTGVSQNPRHKITKRGQNVTFRCDPISEHNRLYWYRQTLGQGPEFLTYFQNEAQLEKSRLLSDRFSAERPKGSFSTLEIQRTEQGDSAMYLCASSSTGVEQYFGPGTRLTVT.